This TCR beta chain emerged from a study of T cells in Graves' hyperthyroidism and ophthalmopathy. General study results and limits: Through a model of 13 V-J features, ophthalmopathy was separated from stable hyperthyroidism.

Germline CDR1 and CDR2: LGHNT and FRNRAP. The CDR3 is 12 amino acids. In the case of this clonotype: Its antigen remains unknown. A much larger clone is a single base away; this may be a read error.

Uncontrolled infection, other autoimmune disease, pregnancy or lactation disqualified patients from enrolment. PBMCs were obtained from roughly 10 ml fresh peripheral blood. What was amplified from RNA transcripts were TCR beta CDR3 regions. First-round RT-PCR targeting the TCR CDR3 was performed with the HTBI primer set. TCRdb re-analysed the multiplex PCR reads in MiXCR, keeping a single row per CDR3 protein. Here the sample spans 75,000 to 100,000 distinct CDR3 sequences, approximately 56% being singletons. The V call is TRBV12-5, the J call TRBJ2-3; unclear D gene. This clonotype originated in a woman in her 40s with Graves' hyperthyroidism. The specimen was blood. The CDR3 reads CASAPTADTRYF. The CDR3 DNA is TGTGCTAGTGCCCCGACGGCAGATACGCGGTATTTT. The variable domain in full, with the rest retrieved from reference TRBV12-5 and TRBJ2-3, is DARVTQTPRHKVTEMGQEVTMRCQPILGHNTVFWYRQTMMQGLELLAYFRNRAPLDDSGMPKDRFSAEMPDATLATLKIQPSEPRDSAVYFCASAPTADTRYFGPGTRLTVL.